These 5 T cell receptor beta chains were sequenced from one sample in a study of human T cells and chemical hapten exposure. The sample's time point: patch test 3, about 24 weeks after DPC sensitization. Treatment specified: therapeutic diphenylcyclopropenone sensitization with weekly scalp DPC. TCRdb fed the RACE reads into MiXCR, producing one record per CDR3 protein. There are 75,000 to 90,000 distinct CDR3 sequences in the sample; 10% to 12% occur only once, and under 4.5% lies in the top ten. Sequenced material: whole blood, taken in connection with sensitization to the hapten diphenylcyclopropenone (DPC). All receptors come from a woman aged 45-59 years with alopecia areata. Some clones in this sample may be carry-over from other donors' samples.

This clonotype was counted at least ten times. J is TRBJ2-1 and V is TRBV7-3, with D possibly being TRBD1 (6 bases). V was shortened by 0 bases and J by 3 bases, with 12 bases between the two germline ends. There are 16 residues in the CDR3. The germline V gene has CDR1 SGHTA and CDR2 FQGTGA. The chain's CDR3 is CASSLTGALGYNEQFF. CDR3 sequence (DNA): TGTGCCAGCAGCTTAACGGGGGCTCTCGGCTACAATGAGCAGTTCTTC.

This clonotype was picked up a small number of times. This rearrangement joins TRBV6-1 to TRBJ2-7, with D maybe TRBD2 (6 bases). The CDR3 consists of 14 residues. V gave up 2 bases and J gave up 0 bases, with 8 bases separating them. Germline CDR1 and CDR2: MNHNS and SASEGT. CDR3 sequence: CASSETGLSYEQYF. CDR3 in DNA: TGTGCCAGCAGTGAAACGGGACTCTCCTACGAGCAGTACTTC.

This clonotype was recorded many times. V is TRBV7-3 and J is TRBJ1-1; D gene unclear. V lost 2 bases, J lost 1 base, and 8 bases lay in between. Germline V gene sequence: CDR1 SGHTA, CDR2 FQGTGA. The CDR3 consists of 14 residues. CDR3 sequence reads: CASSLSAGNTEAFF. The CDR3 bases are TGTGCCAGCAGCTTATCGGCAGGGAACACTGAAGCTTTCTTT.

This clonotype came up a few times. The rearrangement joins TRBV28 to TRBJ2-3, with D possibly matching TRBD1 (6 bases). The germline V gene encodes CDR1 MDHEN and CDR2 SYDVKM. Trimming left V 6 bases short and J 0 bases short, with 10 bases between. The CDR3 totals 14 residues. The CDR3 region has the DNA TGTGCCAGCAGAAGGGACACGAGCACAGATACGCAGTATTTT. Encoded protein: CASRRDTSTDTQYF. The whole variable domain, remainder taken from reference TRBV28 and TRBJ2-3, is DVKVTQSSRYLVKRTGEKVFLECVQDMDHENMFWYRQDPGLGLRLIYFSYDVKMKEKGDIPEGYSVSREKKERFSLILESASTNQTSMYLCASRRDTSTDTQYFGPGTRLTVL.

The V gene is TRBV11-2, the J gene TRBJ2-1, with 15 bases lining up with TRBD2. Germline-derived CDR1 and CDR2 are SGHAT and FQNNGV. V lost 5 bases to trimming and J lost 8 bases; unmatched junction nucleotides: 4. The CDR3 covers 15 residues. The CDR3: CASSIWTSGRDEQFF. CDR3 nucleotide sequence: TGTGCCAGCAGCATCTGGACTAGCGGGAGGGATGAGCAGTTCTTC.